The 13 T cell receptor beta chains listed next were all sequenced from one sample in a study of cytotoxic CD8 clonotypes in ibrutinib-treated CLL. The assay was immunoSEQ multiplex PCR, and TCRdb's table has in-frame clones only and misses some. The sample has fewer than 50,000 clones, around half seen once. Sequences were derived from PBMCs, sampled after 12 months of ibrutinib treatment. The receptors shown here come from a human donor with chronic lymphocytic leukemia.

The chain recombines TRBV30 with TRBJ2-3, with 11 positions matching TRBD2. CDR1 is GTSNPN, CDR2 SVGIG, per germline (reference sequence). The V segment lost 2 bases and the J segment 2 bases; nucleotides outside the gene matches: 18. This CDR3 is built from 20 residues. CDR3 DNA sequence: TGTGCCTGGAGTAAGGGAACTAGCGGGAGAACCCCGCCCTCCACAGATACGCAGTATTTT. This encodes CAWSKGTSGRTPPSTDTQYF. Complete variable domain (other parts from reference TRBV30 and TRBJ2-3): SQTIHQWPATLVQPVGSPLSLECTVEGTSNPNLYWYRQAAGRGLQLLFYSVGIGQISSEVPQNLSASRPQDRQFILSSKKLLLSDSGFYLCAWSKGTSGRTPPSTDTQYFGPGTRLTVL.

This clone showed up many times. Sequence at one end of the junction differs from germline and may be a read error. The chain is built from TRBV30 and TRBJ2-1, with D perhaps TRBD1 or TRBD2 (5 bases each). The CDR3 length is 11 residues. Germline V gene lookup returns CDR1 GTSNPN and CDR2 SVGIG (reference sequence). CDR3 nucleotide sequence: TGTGCCTCACAATTTATGGGGCTGGGGGTCTTC. This encodes CASQFMGLGVF.

V usage is TRBV7-9 and J usage is TRBJ1-4, with D unclear. V lost 6 bases, J lost 5 bases, and 16 bases lay in between. The CDR3 covers 15 residues. CDR1 SEHNR and CDR2 FQNEAQ come from the germline V gene (reference sequence). The CDR3 is CASSLSGSHNEKLFF. The CDR3 DNA is TGTGCCAGCAGTCTGAGCGGGTCCCACAATGAAAAACTGTTTTTT.

The rearrangement uses TRBV5-1 and TRBJ2-1, with 11 nucleotides matching TRBD2. In germline, CDR1 is SGHRS, CDR2 YFSETQ. The CDR3 is made up of 13 amino acids. V was pared by 3 bases and J by 12 bases, with 5 bases of the junction left unmatched. Here the CDR3 DNA reads TGCGCCAGCAGCTCTGATAGCGGGAGGGCGCAGTTCTTC. Its protein product is CASSSDSGRAQFF.

The gene calls are TRBV29-1 and TRBJ2-1; TRBD1 might be the D (5 bases). V was cut by 3 bases and J by 0 bases, with 18 bases left in between. CDR1 SQVTM and CDR2 ANQGSEA come from the germline V gene. This CDR3 has 17 amino acids. The CDR3 bases are TGCAGCGTTGAGGGTTCCAGGGATATGAGCTCCTACAATGAGCAGTTCTTC. This translates into CSVEGSRDMSSYNEQFF.

The chain's CDR3 is CASRMGDGYGYTF. CDR3 bases: TGTGCCAGCAGAATGGGGGATGGCTATGGCTACACCTTC. The rearrangement uses TRBV6-1 and TRBJ1-2, with D tentatively TRBD1 (5 bases). V was cut by 6 bases and J by 4 bases, with 12 bases left in between. CDR3 length: 13 residues. Germline V gene sequence: CDR1 MNHNS, CDR2 SASEGT.

The V and J genes are TRBV2 and TRBJ2-7, with TRBD1 matching over 7 bases. Germline-derived CDR1 and CDR2 are SNHLY and FYNNEI. Losses at the gene ends were 6 bases for V and 7 bases for J; bases not matched to a gene: 6. The CDR3 length is 12 residues. CDR3 DNA sequence: TGTGCCAGCAGCGGGGACAGTAGTGAGCAGTACTTC. It encodes CASSGDSSEQYF.

J is TRBJ2-3 and V is TRBV28; D might be TRBD2 (5 bases). Trimming pared 5 bases from V and 6 bases from J, leaving 15 bases between. CDR1 and CDR2 (germline): MDHEN, SYDVKM. The CDR3 loop spans 14 amino acids. CDR3 loop: CASSAVGSSDTQYF. For the CDR3, the DNA is TGTGCCAGCAGTGCGGTGGGGAGCTCCGATACGCAGTATTTT.

The chain joins TRBV5-1 to TRBJ2-5; no clear D gene. CDR3 length: 15 residues. V dropped 0 bases and J dropped 2 bases, with 11 bases sitting between them. Germline values: CDR1 SGHRS, CDR2 YFSETQ. The CDR3 region is CASSLAGQLQETQYF. In DNA, the CDR3 is TGCGCCAGCAGCTTGGCGGGTCAATTACAAGAGACCCAGTACTTC.

V usage is TRBV30 and J usage is TRBJ1-4, with D hard to call. CDR1 and CDR2 (germline): GTSNPN, SVGIG (reference sequence). V was trimmed by 6 bases and J by 3 bases, leaving 8 bases between them. This CDR3 is 12 amino acids long. The CDR3 DNA is TGTGCCTGTTACTTCTCTAATGAAAAACTGTTTTTT. Protein: CACYFSNEKLFF.

CDR3 amino acids: CASSFLAGEWETQYF. In DNA, the CDR3 is TGTGCCAGCAGCTTTTTAGCGGGAGAATGGGAGACCCAGTACTTC. The chain joins TRBV7-2 to TRBJ2-5; TRBD2 matches at 9 bases. V lost 3 bases to trimming and J lost 5 bases; unmatched junction nucleotides: 7. CDR1 SGHTA and CDR2 FQGNSA come from the germline V gene. CDR3 length: 15 residues. Supplemented by reference TRBV7-2 and TRBJ2-5, the full variable domain reads GAGVSQSPSNKVTEKGKDVELRCDPISGHTALYWYRQSLGQGLEFLIYFQGNSAPDKSGLPSDRFSAERTGGSVSTLTIQRTQQEDSAVYLCASSFLAGEWETQYFGPGTRLLVL.

This chain joins TRBV19 and TRBJ2-2; TRBD2 is a possible D gene (6 bases). Germline V gives CDR1 LNHDA, CDR2 SQIVND (reference sequence). V was trimmed by 3 bases and J by 4 bases, leaving 9 bases between them. The CDR3 spans 14 residues. CDR3 protein: CASSIGGSTGELFF. The CDR3 nucleotides are TGTGCCAGTAGTATCGGGGGTAGCACCGGGGAGCTGTTTTTT.

This clone was observed a handful of times. The J gene is TRBJ2-1, the V gene TRBV7-2; D is unclear. CDR1 is SGHTA and CDR2 is FQGNSA in the germline V gene. This CDR3 has 15 residues. The ends were cut back, 1 base at V and 4 bases at J, with 11 bases in the middle. The CDR3 coding sequence is TGTGCCAGCAGCTTAGGAGATGGGCGGTACAATGAGCAGTTCTTC. It codes for CASSLGDGRYNEQFF.